This T cell receptor beta chain was captured in a study of blood T cell repertoires in COVID-19. Turning to the study itself: Samples of COVID-19 (acute and convalescent) were obtained from the United States, Italy and Spain.

This CDR3 is 15 amino acids long. Germline loops: CDR1 SGHVS, CDR2 FQNEAQ. Trimming cost V 5 bases and J 0 bases, with 14 bases left between them. Original methodology: Researchers report that nucleated cell counts were estimated from reference gene primer amplification. Method: immunoSEQ multiplex PCR; TCRdb's copy keeps in-frame clones and lacks some. From that table come the V and J calls and clone size; the DNA was used to work out D and trimming. The profile shows 200,000 to 250,000 clones, 85% of them singletons. Source material: peripheral blood. The sequence derives from a woman in her seventies with COVID-19, enrolled during active disease. V and J are TRBV7-8 and TRBJ2-7, with D perhaps matching TRBD1 (6 bases). Here the CDR3 DNA reads TGTGCCAGCAGCAGGAGGACAGAGTCCTCCTACGAGCAGTACTTC. Translating gives CASSRRTESSYEQYF. Variable domain in full (rest from reference TRBV7-8 and TRBJ2-7): GAGVSQSPRYKVAKRGQDVALRCDPISGHVSLFWYQQALGQGPEFLTYFQNEAQLDKSGLPSDRFFAERPEGSVSTLKIQRTQQEDSAVYLCASSRRTESSYEQYFGPGTRLTVT.